The 12 T cell receptor beta chains presented below share a single source sample, sequenced in a study of blood T cell repertoires in COVID-19. Method: immunoSEQ multiplex PCR; TCRdb's copy keeps in-frame clones and lacks some. The sample shows about 13,000 clones, around nine tenths of them seen only once. The specimen sequenced was peripheral blood. Every receptor here comes from a human donor in a cohort sampled during active COVID-19.

The rearrangement uses TRBV28 and TRBJ2-7, with D unresolved. V lost 3 bases to trimming and J lost 5 bases, with 20 bases between them. Germline CDR1 is MDHEN and CDR2 is SYDVKM. The CDR3 totals 16 residues. CDR3 sequence (DNA): TGTGCCAGCAGTTTGGCAGAAGTGGCCCTCAAGAACGAGCAGTACTTC. Translation: CASSLAEVALKNEQYF.

The rearrangement links TRBV5-4 to TRBJ2-3; 10 nucleotides agree with TRBD2. The CDR3 runs 16 residues. The J segment lost 5 bases and the V segment lost 0 bases, leaving 6 bases of the junction unmatched. Germline V gene sequence: CDR1 SGHNT, CDR2 YYREEE (reference sequence). Written as DNA, the CDR3 is TGTGCCAGCAGCTTGGAAGCGGGGGGGCGTGAAGATACGCAGTATTTT. Its protein product is CASSLEAGGREDTQYF.

This clone has only one observation. V gene TRBV6-2 or TRBV6-3 combines with J gene TRBJ2-7; a weak D match, TRBD2 (5 bases). V lost 2 bases and J 2 bases, leaving 7 bases between the germline ends. Germline lookup yields CDR1 MNHEY and CDR2 SVGEGT. The CDR3 length is 13 residues. The CDR3 reads CASSYGLPYEQYF. CDR3 DNA: TGTGCCAGCAGTTACGGACTCCCCTACGAGCAGTACTTC.

This clone was seen a single time. The rearrangement joins TRBV7-3 to TRBJ2-1; 13 nucleotides line up with TRBD2. Losses at the gene ends were 5 bases for V and 7 bases for J; bases not matched to a gene: 5. Germline V lookup: CDR1 SGHTA, CDR2 FQGTGA. The CDR3 spans 15 residues. Written as DNA, the CDR3 is TGTGCCAGCAGCCCCCAACTAGCGGGGGGGAATGAGCAGTTCTTC. Amino acids: CASSPQLAGGNEQFF.

There are a few counts of this clone. The V call is TRBV6-5, the J call TRBJ2-7, with TRBD1 identical over 9 bases. Unmatched junction bases numbered 11, after V lost 10 bases and J lost 4 bases. The germline gives CDR1 MNHEY, CDR2 SVGAGI. The CDR3 is 14 amino acids. CDR3 sequence (DNA): TGTGCCACTTCCTATACAGGGGGCATATACGAGCAGTACTTC. As protein: CATSYTGGIYEQYF.

This clone appeared a single time. V and J are TRBV30 and TRBJ2-7; D may be TRBD1 (5 bases). Between the trimmed V and J ends, which lost 1 base and 9 bases, there was a span of 10 bases. The CDR3 has 11 residues. Germline CDR1 reads GTSNPN; CDR2 reads SVGIG (reference sequence). In DNA form, the CDR3 reads TGTGCCTGGAGTGAGGTTAGGGGGCAGTACTTC. Protein: CAWSEVRGQYF.

This chain connects TRBV12-3 or TRBV12-4 to TRBJ1-5; D is unresolved. V lost 5 bases to trimming and J lost 0 bases, with 5 bases between them. The CDR3 extends over 13 amino acids. The CDR3 nucleotides read TGTGCCAGCAGTGCCTATAGCAATCAGCCCCAGCATTTT. Protein product: CASSAYSNQPQHF.

The chain combines TRBV7-2 with TRBJ2-7; D is uncertain. CDR3 length: 14 amino acids. Trimming removed 2 bases from V and 5 bases from J, with 13 bases in between. Germline CDR1 is SGHTA and CDR2 is FQGNSA. The CDR3 DNA is TGTGCCAGCAGCTTAATGCCCAGTCAGGACGAGCAGTACTTC. This codes for CASSLMPSQDEQYF.

The gene calls are TRBV10-3 and TRBJ1-5, with a weak D call TRBD1 (6 bases). Per the germline V gene, CDR1 is ENHRY and CDR2 is SYGVKD. Trimming left V 3 bases short and J 7 bases short, with 13 bases between. There are 14 residues in the CDR3. The CDR3: CAISEGGSRQPQHF. The CDR3 nucleotides are TGTGCCATCAGTGAAGGGGGATCGCGGCAGCCCCAGCATTTT.

V gene TRBV5-1 combines with J gene TRBJ2-2, with 10 bases lining up with TRBD2. Germline trimming cut 0 bases from V and 2 bases from J; bases unmatched to any gene: 4. This CDR3 is 17 amino acids long. Germline CDR1 is SGHRS and CDR2 is YFSETQ. DNA of the CDR3: TGCGCCAGCAGCTTGGACCTAGCGGGGGCCAACACCGGGGAGCTGTTTTTT. Translation gives CASSLDLAGANTGELFF. Combining the CDR3 with reference TRBV5-1 and TRBJ2-2 gives the whole variable domain KAGVTQTPRYLIKTRGQQVTLSCSPISGHRSVSWYQQTPGQGLQFLFEYFSETQRNKGNFPGRFSGRQFSNSRSEMNVSTLELGDSALYLCASSLDLAGANTGELFFGEGSRLTVL.

Concerning this clone itself: One end of the junction varies from germline; a read error may be responsible. The chain employs TRBV9 and TRBJ2-2; D is possibly TRBD2 (5 bases). CDR1 and CDR2 (germline): SGDLS, YYNGEE. The CDR3 loop spans 14 amino acids. DNA for the CDR3: TGTGCCAGCAGTGCCCCCGGGAACGCCGGGGAGCTGTTTTTT. Amino acids: CASSAPGNAGELFF.

The V and J genes are TRBV9 and TRBJ2-7, with TRBD1 matching 8 bases. Per germline, CDR1 SGDLS and CDR2 YYNGEE. This CDR3 is built from 15 residues. Losses at the gene ends were 0 bases for V and 0 bases for J; bases not matched to a gene: 2. This CDR3 is CASSVAGGPSYEQYF. Written as DNA, the CDR3 is TGTGCCAGCAGCGTAGCAGGGGGCCCCTCCTACGAGCAGTACTTC.